This T cell receptor (beta chain) was found in a study of monozygotic twins with inflammatory bowel disease. Notes on this clonotype: The antigen remains unidentified.

General observations from the study: The data gave no support to a single strong IBD-associated signal or clonotype. In the analysis, different T cell subtypes could not be told apart. IBD patients had lower TCRbeta diversity (inverse Simpson) than healthy co-twins.

The CDR3 has 12 residues. CDR1 is SNHLY, CDR2 FYNNEI, per germline. Eight separate reactions per sample served to make cDNA. TCRdb re-called the 5' RACE reads and catalogs CDR3 proteins one per entry, DNA excluded. Its table lists 150,000 to 200,000 distinct CDR3 sequences. The sequencing input was blood. The chain employs TRBV2 and TRBJ2-7. The receptor's source is a human donor with ulcerative colitis or Crohn's disease, or a healthy co-twin of an affected twin (not recorded which). The CDR3 sequence is CASILSSYEQYF.